This T cell receptor (beta chain) originates from a study of CD8 T cells in Susac syndrome (dated by TCRdb to between 2018 and 2021). With respect to the entire study: Repertoire sequencing was used to test whether CD8+ T cell activation and differentiation in Susac syndrome was antigen driven. CD8+ T cell repertoire clonality was compared between around eleven healthy donors, approximately 14 Susac syndrome patients and 15 or so multiple sclerosis patients. Study-wide conclusions, independent of this receptor: The TCR sequencing and HLA analysis was acknowledged to have included a relatively small number of individuals.

RNA was extracted with the RNeasy kit and roughly 0.45 to 1 ug was reverse transcribed using random hexamers. The immunoSEQ multiplex PCR assay, which covers 54 Vbeta and 13 Jbeta segments, was used to amplify TCR beta CDR3 regions. PCR amplification bias was corrected by using a synthetic template baseline for primer optimization and computational correction. On the study's bioinformatics: Reads were annotated to V, D and J genes according to IMGT and were analyzed with immunoSEQ Analyzer, with only productive sequences retained. Clonality was computed as one minus Shannon entropy normalized by log2 of the number of productive unique sequences. Public and private clones were assessed among the 100 most prevalent clones of each patient and control. A clone was defined as Susac-specific if it was absent from the healthy and MS cohorts, from about a thousand published viral clones and from other ImmuneACCESS disease sequences. Starting from the raw public reads, TCRdb applied fastp trimming at Q25, assembled clones with MiXCR and retained in-frame beta chains. Rows are unified per CDR3 protein, each entry keeping the most common DNA and genes. TCRdb, not the authors, supplied the V and J calls. In all, the sample holds roughly 300,000 distinct CDR3 sequences, and approximately 85% of those were seen once. About 0.11% of the sample rests with the top ten.

Peripheral blood CD8+ and CD4+ T cells from healthy donors, Susac syndrome patients and multiple sclerosis patients were profiled using high-throughput TCR beta sequencing. The multiple sclerosis controls were treatment-naive patients whose relapsing-remitting disease, either stable or active, fulfilled the revised McDonald criteria. Bulk CD8+ and CD4+ T cells were purified magnetically by negative isolation, whereas CD8+ TEMRA cells were enriched by FACS. Blood was drawn into EDTA tubes, processed within 24 hours, and PBMCs were isolated by density gradient centrifugation. PBMCs intended for TCR sequencing were frozen in liquid nitrogen and were later thawed in a 37 degrees C water bath. Purity of sorted or isolated CD4+, CD8+ and CD8+ TEMRA cells was at least 90%. This clonotype appeared a few times. The specificity of this receptor is unknown. The record has no base qualities; no much larger clone is one base away.

The germline V gene specifies SNHLY as CDR1 and FYNNEI as CDR2. The cysteine opens and the phenylalanine closes a CDR3 of 15 amino acids. CDR3 DNA only is kept here, 45 bases in frame from base 1. From V the trimming removes 5 bases and from J it removes 3 bases, while the gene matches leave 7 bases of the junction unaccounted for. The specimen sequenced was CD8+ T cells from PBMCs. This sequence was found in a human donor with multiple sclerosis. The sequence joins TRBV2 to TRBJ2-7; the central 10 bases match TRBD1. The DNA sequence is as follows: TGTGCCAGCAGTCTCCAGACAGGGGGCATCTACGAGCAGTACTTC. Translated, it reads CASSLQTGGIYEQYF.